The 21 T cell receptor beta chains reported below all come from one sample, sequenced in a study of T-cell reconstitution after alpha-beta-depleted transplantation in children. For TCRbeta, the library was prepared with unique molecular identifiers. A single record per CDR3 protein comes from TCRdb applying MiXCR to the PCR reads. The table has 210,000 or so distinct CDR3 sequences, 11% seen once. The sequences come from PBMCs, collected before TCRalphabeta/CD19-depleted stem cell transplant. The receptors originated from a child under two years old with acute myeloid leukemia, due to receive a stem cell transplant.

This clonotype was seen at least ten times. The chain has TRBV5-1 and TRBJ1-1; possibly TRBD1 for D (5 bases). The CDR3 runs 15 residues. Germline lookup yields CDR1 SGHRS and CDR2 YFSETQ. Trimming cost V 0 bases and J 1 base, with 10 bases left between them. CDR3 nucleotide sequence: TGCGCCAGCAGCTTGGGGGGGAGGGGGAACACTGAAGCTTTCTTT. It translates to CASSLGGRGNTEAFF.

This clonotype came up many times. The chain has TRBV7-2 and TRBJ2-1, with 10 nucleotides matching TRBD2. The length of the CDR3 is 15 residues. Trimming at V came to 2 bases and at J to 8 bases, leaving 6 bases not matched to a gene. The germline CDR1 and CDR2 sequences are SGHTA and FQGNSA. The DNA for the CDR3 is TGTGCCAGCAGCTTATCCAGCGGGAGGGTGGATGAGCAGTTCTTC. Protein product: CASSLSSGRVDEQFF.

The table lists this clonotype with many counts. CDR3: CSATPMGLAGEQFF. Here the CDR3 DNA reads TGCAGTGCTACCCCTATGGGACTAGCCGGTGAGCAGTTCTTC. J is TRBJ2-1 and V is TRBV20-1, with 9 bases identical to TRBD2. Per germline, CDR1 DFQATT and CDR2 SNEGSKA (reference sequence). The CDR3 totals 14 residues. With 4 bases clipped from V and 9 bases from J, the junction kept 10 bases outside the gene matches.

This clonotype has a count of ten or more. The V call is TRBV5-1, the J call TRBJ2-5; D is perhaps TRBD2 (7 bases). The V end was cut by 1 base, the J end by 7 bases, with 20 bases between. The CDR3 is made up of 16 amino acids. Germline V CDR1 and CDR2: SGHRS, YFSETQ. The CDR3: CASSLIARGTTSTQYF. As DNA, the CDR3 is TGCGCCAGCAGCTTGATAGCTAGGGGGACTACTTCGACCCAGTACTTC. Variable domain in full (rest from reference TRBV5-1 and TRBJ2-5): KAGVTQTPRYLIKTRGQQVTLSCSPISGHRSVSWYQQTPGQGLQFLFEYFSETQRNKGNFPGRFSGRQFSNSRSEMNVSTLELGDSALYLCASSLIARGTTSTQYFGPGTRLLVL.

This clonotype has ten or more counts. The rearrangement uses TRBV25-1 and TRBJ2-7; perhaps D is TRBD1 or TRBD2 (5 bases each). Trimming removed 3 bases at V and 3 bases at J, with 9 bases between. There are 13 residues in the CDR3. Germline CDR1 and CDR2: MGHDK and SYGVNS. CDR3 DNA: TGTGCCAGCAGTGAGTGGGACGGCTACGAGCAGTACTTC. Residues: CASSEWDGYEQYF.

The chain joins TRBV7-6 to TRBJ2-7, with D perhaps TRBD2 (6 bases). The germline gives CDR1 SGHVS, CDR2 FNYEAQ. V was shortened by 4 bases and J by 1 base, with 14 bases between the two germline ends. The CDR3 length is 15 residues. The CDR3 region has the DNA TGTGCCAGCAGCTCGCTAAACGGGGGTTCCTACGAGCAGTACTTC. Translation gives CASSSLNGGSYEQYF.

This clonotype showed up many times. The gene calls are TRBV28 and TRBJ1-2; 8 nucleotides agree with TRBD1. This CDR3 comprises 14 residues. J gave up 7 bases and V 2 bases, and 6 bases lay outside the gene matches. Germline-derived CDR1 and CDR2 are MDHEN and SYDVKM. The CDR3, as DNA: TGTGCCAGCAGTTTAGACCAGGGGGCGGCTGGCTACACCTTC. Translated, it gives CASSLDQGAAGYTF.

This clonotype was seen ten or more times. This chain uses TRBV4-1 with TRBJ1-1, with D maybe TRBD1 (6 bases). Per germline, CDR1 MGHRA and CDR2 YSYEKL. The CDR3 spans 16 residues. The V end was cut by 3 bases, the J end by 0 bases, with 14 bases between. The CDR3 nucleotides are TGCGCCAGCAGCCATGGACAGCTAGGAATGAACACTGAAGCTTTCTTT. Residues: CASSHGQLGMNTEAFF.

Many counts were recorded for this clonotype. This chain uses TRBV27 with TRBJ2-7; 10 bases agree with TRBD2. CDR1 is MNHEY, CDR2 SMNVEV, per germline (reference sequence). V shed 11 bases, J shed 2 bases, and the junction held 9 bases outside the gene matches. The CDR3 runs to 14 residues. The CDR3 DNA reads TGTGCCGGATGTGGGACTAGCGCAGCCTACGAGCAGTACTTC. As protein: CAGCGTSAAYEQYF.

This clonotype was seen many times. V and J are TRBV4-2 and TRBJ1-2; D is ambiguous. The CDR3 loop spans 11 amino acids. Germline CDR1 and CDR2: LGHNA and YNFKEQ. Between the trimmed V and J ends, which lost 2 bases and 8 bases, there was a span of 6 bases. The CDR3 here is CASSQHGGYTF. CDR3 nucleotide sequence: TGTGCCAGCAGCCAACACGGGGGCTACACCTTC.

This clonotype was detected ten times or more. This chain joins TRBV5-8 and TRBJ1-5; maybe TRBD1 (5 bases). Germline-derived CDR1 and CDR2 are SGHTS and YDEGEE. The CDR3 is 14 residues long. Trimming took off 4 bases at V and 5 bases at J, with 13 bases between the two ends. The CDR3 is CASSHTGTYQPQHF. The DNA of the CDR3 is TGTGCCAGCAGCCATACCGGGACCTATCAGCCCCAGCATTTT.

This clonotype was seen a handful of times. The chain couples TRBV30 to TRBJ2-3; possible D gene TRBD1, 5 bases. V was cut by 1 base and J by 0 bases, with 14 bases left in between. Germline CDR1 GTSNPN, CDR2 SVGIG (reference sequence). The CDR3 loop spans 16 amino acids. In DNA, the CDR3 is TGTGCCTGGAGTGGCCAACCCAGGGCTAGCACAGATACGCAGTATTTT. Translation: CAWSGQPRASTDTQYF.

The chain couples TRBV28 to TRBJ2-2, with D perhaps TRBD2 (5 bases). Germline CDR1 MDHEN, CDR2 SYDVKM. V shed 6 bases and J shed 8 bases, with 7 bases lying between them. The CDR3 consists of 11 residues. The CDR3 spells CASRGDGELFF. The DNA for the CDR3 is TGTGCCAGCAGGGGAGATGGGGAGCTGTTTTTT.

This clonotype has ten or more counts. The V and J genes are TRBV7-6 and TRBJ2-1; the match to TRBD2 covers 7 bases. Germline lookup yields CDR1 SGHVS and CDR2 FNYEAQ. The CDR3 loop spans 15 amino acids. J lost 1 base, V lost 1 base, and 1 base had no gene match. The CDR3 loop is CASSLEGGSYNEQFF. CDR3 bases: TGTGCCAGCAGCTTAGAGGGAGGGTCCTACAATGAGCAGTTCTTC.

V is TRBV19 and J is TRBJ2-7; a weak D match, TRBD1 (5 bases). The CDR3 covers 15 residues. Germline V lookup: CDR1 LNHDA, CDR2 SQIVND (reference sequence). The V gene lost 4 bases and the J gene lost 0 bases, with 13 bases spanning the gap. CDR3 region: CASSKWGTFSYEQYF. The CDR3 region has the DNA TGTGCCAGTAGTAAATGGGGCACTTTCTCCTACGAGCAGTACTTC.

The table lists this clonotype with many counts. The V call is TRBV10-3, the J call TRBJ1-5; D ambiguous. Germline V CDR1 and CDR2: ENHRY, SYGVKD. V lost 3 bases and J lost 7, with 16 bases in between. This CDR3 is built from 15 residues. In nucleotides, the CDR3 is TGTGCCATCAGTGAAACAGTTAGGGCGGAGCAGCCCCAGCATTTT. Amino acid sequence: CAISETVRAEQPQHF.

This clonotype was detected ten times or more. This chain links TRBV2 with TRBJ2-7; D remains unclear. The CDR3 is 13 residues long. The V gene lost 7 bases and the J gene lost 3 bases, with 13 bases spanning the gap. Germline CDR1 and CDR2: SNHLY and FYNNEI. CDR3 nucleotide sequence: TGTGCCAGCACCAGTATAGCCGGCTACGAGCAGTACTTC. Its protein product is CASTSIAGYEQYF.

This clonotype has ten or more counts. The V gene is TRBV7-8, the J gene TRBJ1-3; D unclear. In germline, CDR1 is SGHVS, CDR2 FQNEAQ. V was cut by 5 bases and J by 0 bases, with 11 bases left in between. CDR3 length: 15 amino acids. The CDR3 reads CASSTGLLSGNTIYF. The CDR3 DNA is TGTGCCAGCAGCACCGGACTACTCTCTGGAAACACCATATATTTT. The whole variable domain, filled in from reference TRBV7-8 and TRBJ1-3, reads GAGVSQSPRYKVAKRGQDVALRCDPISGHVSLFWYQQALGQGPEFLTYFQNEAQLDKSGLPSDRFFAERPEGSVSTLKIQRTQQEDSAVYLCASSTGLLSGNTIYFGEGSWLTVV.

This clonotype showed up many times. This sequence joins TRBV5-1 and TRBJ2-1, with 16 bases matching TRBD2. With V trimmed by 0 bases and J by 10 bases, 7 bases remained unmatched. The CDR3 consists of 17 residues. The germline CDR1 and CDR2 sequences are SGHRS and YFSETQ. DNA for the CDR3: TGCGCCAGCAGCTTGGTGGGACTAGCGGGGGGGTCTCAAGAGCAGTTCTTC. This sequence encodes CASSLVGLAGGSQEQFF.

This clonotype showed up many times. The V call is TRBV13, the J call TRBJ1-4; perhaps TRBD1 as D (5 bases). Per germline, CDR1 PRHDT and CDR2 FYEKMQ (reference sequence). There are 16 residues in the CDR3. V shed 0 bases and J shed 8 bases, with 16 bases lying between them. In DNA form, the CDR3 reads TGTGCCAGCAGCTTAGGAAATAGGCAGGGAGGCGAAAAACTGTTTTTT. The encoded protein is CASSLGNRQGGEKLFF.

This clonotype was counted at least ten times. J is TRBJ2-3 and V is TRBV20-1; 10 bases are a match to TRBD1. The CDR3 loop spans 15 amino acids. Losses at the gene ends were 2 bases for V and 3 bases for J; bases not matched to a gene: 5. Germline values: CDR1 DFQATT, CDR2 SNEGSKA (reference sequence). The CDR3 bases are TGCAGTGCTAGACCCTGGGACAGGGGAACAGATACGCAGTATTTT. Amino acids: CSARPWDRGTDTQYF.